The rows below give T cell receptor beta chains drawn from one sample of a study of pediatric ulcerative colitis. Here immunoSEQ multiplex PCR was the method, and the copy in TCRdb shows in-frame clones only, minus some. The sample shows 55,000 to 65,000 clones, over 65% of them seen only once. Input material: blood. These receptors were taken from a boy aged 5-17 years with moderate ulcerative colitis. Both conserved end residues are part of each CDR3. Fields, in order: V gene, J gene, D gene, CDR3 length, clone size, CDR3 DNA, CDR3 protein. D genes are given only for firm matches. A clone size is listed for some rows: how often the clone was seen (once, few, many), or a class if it is expanded.

V: TRBV4-3; J: TRBJ1-4; D: NA; length: 15; size: NA; DNA: TGCGCCAGCAGCCAAGATAGGTCAGCAGGGGAAAAACTGTTTTTT; CDR3: CASSQDRSAGEKLFF
V: TRBV7-8; J: TRBJ1-1; D: TRBD1; length: 14; size: once; DNA: TGTGCCAGCAGCTCCAGGGGGATCGGCACTGAAGCTTTCTTT; CDR3: CASSSRGIGTEAFF
V: TRBV9; J: TRBJ1-2; D: NA; length: 14; size: few; DNA: TGTGCCAGCAGCGTCCCCGGGGCAGCCTATGGCTACACCTTC; CDR3: CASSVPGAAYGYTF
V: TRBV19; J: TRBJ1-1; D: NA; length: 14; size: NA; DNA: TGTGCCAGTGAGGGACAAGGTTTAGACACTGAAGCTTTCTTT; CDR3: CASEGQGLDTEAFF
V: TRBV9; J: TRBJ2-1; D: NA; length: 14; size: NA; DNA: TGTGCCAGCAGCTTTAGTCCCAGGGACAATGAGCAGTTCTTC; CDR3: CASSFSPRDNEQFF
V: TRBV30; J: TRBJ1-4; D: NA; length: 15; size: NA; DNA: TGTGCCTGGAGTAAGGGAGGGATGCCTAATGAAAAACTGTTTTTT; CDR3: CAWSKGGMPNEKLFF
V: TRBV7-6; J: TRBJ2-1; D: NA; length: 17; size: NA; DNA: TGTGCCAGCAGCCCAATCCCCCGGGCGGCGATGATCAATGAGCAGTTCTTC; CDR3: CASSPIPRAAMINEQFF
V: TRBV11-2; J: TRBJ2-3; D: NA; length: 12; size: NA; DNA: TGTGCCAGCACCCGAGAGGTAGATACGCAGTATTTT; CDR3: CASTREVDTQYF
V: TRBV27; J: TRBJ1-2; D: TRBD1; length: 11; size: once; DNA: TGTGCCAGCGGCGACAGGGGCCGCTACACCTTC; CDR3: CASGDRGRYTF
V: TRBV2; J: TRBJ2-7; D: NA; length: 12; size: NA; DNA: TGTGCCAGCAGACAGAGCCGGGTCGGGCAGTACTTC; CDR3: CASRQSRVGQYF
V: TRBV15; J: TRBJ2-7; D: NA; length: 13; size: NA; DNA: TGTGCCACCAGCTTTCAGGGCCCCTACGAGCAGTACTTC; CDR3: CATSFQGPYEQYF
V: TRBV6-4; J: TRBJ1-1; D: NA; length: 13; size: NA; DNA: TGTGCCAGCAGTGCCCAGGGGTACACTGAAGCTTTCTTT; CDR3: CASSAQGYTEAFF
V: TRBV7-9; J: TRBJ2-1; D: NA; length: 15; size: NA; DNA: TGTGCCAGCAGCCAGGGGGGGCAGGACCTATATGAGCAGTTCTTC; CDR3: CASSQGGQDLYEQFF
V: TRBV11-3; J: TRBJ1-1; D: NA; length: 15; size: once; DNA: TGTGCCAGCAGCTTAGAAGAGGGGAAGGACACTGAAGCTTTCTTT; CDR3: CASSLEEGKDTEAFF
V: TRBV9; J: TRBJ2-1; D: TRBD2; length: 15; size: NA; DNA: TGTGCCAGCAGTGGTAGCGGGAACTCCTACAATGAGCAGTTCTTC; CDR3: CASSGSGNSYNEQFF
V: TRBV25-1; J: TRBJ1-5; D: NA; length: 15; size: NA; DNA: TGTGCCAGCAGTGAAATGGGGGGGGACAATCAGCCCCAGCATTTT; CDR3: CASSEMGGDNQPQHF
V: TRBV11-2; J: TRBJ2-1; D: TRBD1; length: 16; size: NA; DNA: TGTGCCAGCAGCTTAGTTCCGGACAGGGGGATCAATGAGCAGTTCTTC; CDR3: CASSLVPDRGINEQFF
V: TRBV7-6; J: TRBJ2-7; D: TRBD1; length: 16; size: once; DNA: TGTGCCAGCAGCTCCACCCTTAAGACAGGGGGTCAGGAGCAGTACTTC; CDR3: CASSSTLKTGGQEQYF
V: TRBV5-6; J: TRBJ1-4; D: NA; length: 13; size: NA; DNA: TGTGCCAGCAGCTTAGGGGGACGGGAAAAACTGTTTTTT; CDR3: CASSLGGREKLFF
V: TRBV9; J: TRBJ1-4; D: NA; length: 16; size: few; DNA: TGTGCCAGCAGCGTCGGGACACTTCCAACTAATGAAAAACTGTTTTTT; CDR3: CASSVGTLPTNEKLFF
V: TRBV6-1; J: TRBJ2-5; D: NA; length: 16; size: NA; DNA: TGTGCCAGCAGTGAAAACCCCCAAGAACTAGCTAGGACCCAGTACTTC; CDR3: CASSENPQELARTQYF
V: TRBV5-1; J: TRBJ1-4; D: NA; length: 14; size: NA; DNA: TGCGCCAGCAGACAAGGGACCGGTTTGGGAAAACTGTTTTTT; CDR3: CASRQGTGLGKLFF
V: TRBV5-1; J: TRBJ2-7; D: TRBD2; length: 14; size: NA; DNA: TGCGCCAGCAGCTTCCTAGGGACTAGCCTCGAGCAGTACTTC; CDR3: CASSFLGTSLEQYF
V: TRBV5-1; J: TRBJ1-2; D: NA; length: 14; size: NA; DNA: TGCGCCAGCAGCTTGGCCCGGGACGGTCACGGCTACACCTTC; CDR3: CASSLARDGHGYTF
V: TRBV30; J: TRBJ1-2; D: TRBD1; length: 14; size: NA; DNA: TGTGCCTGGAGTGAGGGGACAGGGCGGAGAGGCTACACCTTC; CDR3: CAWSEGTGRRGYTF
V: TRBV30; J: TRBJ1-2; D: NA; length: 15; size: NA; DNA: TGTGCCTGGAAAATGGGTGACCGGCCTAACTATGGCTACACCTTC; CDR3: CAWKMGDRPNYGYTF
V: TRBV2; J: TRBJ2-7; D: NA; length: 14; size: NA; DNA: TGTGCCAGCAGGATGGCCGGAAGCTCCTACGAGCAGTACTTC; CDR3: CASRMAGSSYEQYF
V: TRBV14; J: TRBJ1-1; D: NA; length: 13; size: NA; DNA: TGTGCCAGCAGCCAAGAACTCTACACTGAAGCTTTCTTT; CDR3: CASSQELYTEAFF
V: TRBV6-1; J: TRBJ1-2; D: NA; length: 14; size: NA; DNA: TGTGCCAGCGCTACTAGGGGAGTGCGGGATGGCTACACCTTC; CDR3: CASATRGVRDGYTF
V: TRBV6-5; J: TRBJ1-4; D: NA; length: 15; size: once; DNA: TGTGCCAGCAGCCGTGACCCCTCCGGTAATGAAAAACTGTTTTTT; CDR3: CASSRDPSGNEKLFF
V: TRBV19; J: TRBJ1-1; D: TRBD1; length: 15; size: NA; DNA: TGTGCCAGTAAACGGACAGGGTTGTTAAACACTGAAGCTTTCTTT; CDR3: CASKRTGLLNTEAFF
V: TRBV4-1; J: TRBJ2-1; D: NA; length: 13; size: NA; DNA: TGCGCCAGCCGCGTGGCGAACGGGCCTGAGCAGTTCTTC; CDR3: CASRVANGPEQFF
V: TRBV9; J: TRBJ2-2; D: NA; length: 14; size: NA; DNA: TGTGCCAGCAGAGACCGGACTGACACCGGGGAGCTGTTTTTT; CDR3: CASRDRTDTGELFF
V: TRBV5-6; J: TRBJ2-5; D: NA; length: 14; size: once; DNA: TGTGCCAGCAGCTTGGCCGCGGGGCCAGAGACCCAGTACTTC; CDR3: CASSLAAGPETQYF
V: TRBV5-1; J: TRBJ2-7; D: TRBD2; length: 16; size: NA; DNA: TGCGCCAGCAGCTTGGCCACTAGCGGGGGGGCCGTCCAGCAGTACTTC; CDR3: CASSLATSGGAVQQYF
V: TRBV11-1; J: TRBJ2-7; D: NA; length: 14; size: NA; DNA: TGTGCCAGCAGCTTCGGGGGAGGATCCTACGAGCAGTACTTC; CDR3: CASSFGGGSYEQYF
V: TRBV15; J: TRBJ1-5; D: NA; length: 15; size: NA; DNA: TGTGCCACCAGCAGAGATTGGGCAGGGAGTCAGCCCCAGCATTTT; CDR3: CATSRDWAGSQPQHF
V: TRBV5-1; J: TRBJ2-7; D: NA; length: 16; size: NA; DNA: TGCGCCAGCAGCTTGGGAGACGCACCGAGCTCCTACGAGCAGTACTTC; CDR3: CASSLGDAPSSYEQYF
V: TRBV6-1; J: TRBJ2-1; D: NA; length: 15; size: NA; DNA: TGTGCCAGCAGTGAACTGGGGGGGGGCCTCAATGAGCAGTTCTTC; CDR3: CASSELGGGLNEQFF
V: TRBV6-5; J: TRBJ2-2; D: NA; length: 16; size: NA; DNA: TGTGCCAGCAGTTACTCGATTGGGGCGAACACCGGGGAGCTGTTTTTT; CDR3: CASSYSIGANTGELFF
V: TRBV19; J: TRBJ2-7; D: TRBD1; length: 14; size: NA; DNA: TGTGCCAGTAGTTTCAGACAGGGGCCCTACGAGCAGTACTTC; CDR3: CASSFRQGPYEQYF
V: TRBV27; J: TRBJ2-2; D: NA; length: 11; size: NA; DNA: TGTGCCAGCAGATTAAACGGGGAGCTGTTTTTT; CDR3: CASRLNGELFF